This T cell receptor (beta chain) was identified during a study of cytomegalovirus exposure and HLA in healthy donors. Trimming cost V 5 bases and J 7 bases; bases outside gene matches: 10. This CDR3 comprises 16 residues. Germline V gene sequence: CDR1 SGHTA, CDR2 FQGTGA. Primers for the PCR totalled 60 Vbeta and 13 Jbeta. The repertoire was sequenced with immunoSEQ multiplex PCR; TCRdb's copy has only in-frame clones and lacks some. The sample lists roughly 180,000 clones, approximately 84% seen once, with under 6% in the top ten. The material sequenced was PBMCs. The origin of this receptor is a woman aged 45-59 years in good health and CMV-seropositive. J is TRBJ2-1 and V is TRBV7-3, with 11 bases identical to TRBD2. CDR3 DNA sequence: TGTGCCAGCAGCCCGCTGGTAGCGGGAGGGCGAAATGAGCAGTTCTTC. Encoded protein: CASSPLVAGGRNEQFF.